This entry concerns a single TCR beta chain. This sample was included in a study of PD-L1 blockade in urothelial cancer. Study in general: Males with bladder-origin urothelial cancer made up twenty-five of 29 patients. The authors examined blood 3 weeks (second dose) and 6 weeks after treatment start.

The protocol was immunoSEQ multiplex PCR, while the TCRdb copy is restricted to in-frame clones and leaves out a portion. In the table there are more than 45,000 clones, approximately 85% of which are singletons. The V end lost 6 bases, the J end lost 2 bases, and 14 bases lay between the germline ends. The germline gives CDR1 MNHEY, CDR2 SMNVEV (reference sequence). The CDR3 consists of 15 residues. Sample time point: pretreatment peripheral blood. All patients carried locally advanced or metastatic urothelial carcinoma. The sample consisted of PBMCs, taken around atezolizumab (anti-PD-L1) treatment. The chain combines TRBV27 with TRBJ1-3; D is uncertain. The sequence was collected from a man aged 45-65 years with urothelial cancer. The CDR3 spells CASSRLIGTGNTIYF. CDR3 nucleotide sequence: TGTGCCAGCAGCCGACTAATAGGGACTGGAAACACCATATATTTT.